This T cell receptor beta chain was profiled in a study of beta chain features in type 1 diabetes. Overall study results and limits: VDJ junctions in type 1 diabetes patients carried more deletions and fewer insertions. Small HLA sub-analyses could not settle whether HLA shapes TCRB rearrangement.

Post-sort purity exceeded 98% for all sorted populations. On this clone itself: The antigen is unknown.

Germline V gives CDR1 SGDLS, CDR2 YYNGEE. The CDR3 consists of 14 residues. V was clipped by 4 bases and J by 0 bases, with 10 bases between them. All of the isolated RNA was reverse transcribed, so expressed TCRB transcripts were sequenced. Assay used: immunoSEQ multiplex PCR; TCRdb lists only in-frame clones, some missing. This sample has hundreds of thousands of clones, with about 30% found just once. The chain couples TRBV9 to TRBJ1-2, with D possibly matching TRBD1 (6 bases). The sequenced sample consisted of naive CD4+ T cells from blood. This sequence was found in a man aged 18 to 30 in good health. The DNA of the CDR3 is TGTGCCAGCAGCCGACAGGAATCTAACTATGGCTACACCTTC. Translated: CASSRQESNYGYTF.